A single sample is the source of the 21 T cell receptor beta chains below, sequenced in a study of T-cell reconstitution after alpha-beta-depleted transplantation in children. Unique molecular identifiers were used in preparing the TCRbeta library. Via MiXCR, TCRdb re-called the PCR reads, giving one row per CDR3 protein. The data contain hundreds of thousands of distinct CDR3 sequences, about 15% of them seen just once; the ten biggest clones take up around 45%. Sequencing was performed on PBMCs, mostly from graft donor cells, taken 360 days after TCRalphabeta/CD19-depleted stem cell transplant. The source of these receptors is a male patient aged 2-15 years who had a stem cell transplant for acute lymphoblastic leukemia, so the T cells may come from the graft donor.

The chain links TRBV7-2 to TRBJ2-3, with a tentative D call TRBD2 (6 bases). The ends were cut back, 2 bases at V and 6 bases at J, with 15 bases in the middle. The germline CDR1 and CDR2 sequences are SGHTA and FQGNSA. This CDR3 region has 15 residues. DNA of the CDR3: TGTGCCAGCAGCTTAAGGCGGGGTACGGAGGATACGCAGTATTTT. Translation gives CASSLRRGTEDTQYF.

The rearrangement uses TRBV27 and TRBJ2-1, with a tentative D call TRBD1 (5 bases). V lost 1 base and J lost 0, with 13 bases in between. CDR3 length: 17 amino acids. CDR1 and CDR2 from the germline V gene are MNHEY and SMNVEV (reference sequence). The CDR3 coding sequence is TGTGCCAGCAGTTTATATCTAACAGGCTTCTCCTACAATGAGCAGTTCTTC. Protein product: CASSLYLTGFSYNEQFF.

The sample holds a few counts of this clonotype. The genes are TRBV16 and TRBJ1-4; D is undetermined. The V end lost 6 bases, the J end lost 6 bases, and 20 bases lay between the germline ends. Germline loops: CDR1 KGHSY, CDR2 FQNENV. This CDR3 region has 16 residues. The CDR3 nucleotides are TGTGCCAGCAGTCCGGACTCATCGCTAGGATATGAAAAACTGTTTTTT. It translates to CASSPDSSLGYEKLFF. The full variable domain, rest sourced from reference TRBV16 and TRBJ1-4, is GEEVAQTPKHLVRGEGQKAKLYCAPIKGHSYVFWYQQVLKNEFKFLISFQNENVFDETGMPKERFSAKCLPNSPCSLEIQATKLEDSAVYFCASSPDSSLGYEKLFFGSGTQLSVL.

The chain employs TRBV3-1 and TRBJ1-3, with D possibly matching TRBD1 (6 bases). V lost 0 bases, J lost 4 bases, and 10 bases lay in between. In germline, CDR1 is LGHDT, CDR2 YNNKEL (reference sequence). The CDR3 is made up of 15 amino acids. CDR3 loop: CASSQEGAPGNTIYF. The DNA of the CDR3 is TGTGCCAGCAGCCAAGAGGGGGCGCCGGGAAACACCATATATTTT.

The J gene is TRBJ2-1, the V gene TRBV3-1; D not certain. CDR1 is LGHDT, CDR2 YNNKEL, per germline (reference sequence). Trimming stripped 1 base from V and 0 bases from J, with 4 bases between. The CDR3 has 14 residues. DNA for the CDR3: TGTGCCAGCAGCCAAGGGGGCTCCTACAATGAGCAGTTCTTC. This gives the protein CASSQGGSYNEQFF.

The J gene is TRBJ2-3, the V gene TRBV5-5; 11 bases are a match to TRBD2. After removal of 4 bases from V and 1 base from J, the junction contained 5 bases not matched to a gene. The CDR3 runs 16 residues. Per the germline V gene, CDR1 is SGHKS and CDR2 is YYEKEE (reference sequence). The CDR3 nucleotides read TGTGCCAGCAGCCCCGAACTAGCGGGAGGCACAGATACGCAGTATTTT. The encoded protein is CASSPELAGGTDTQYF.

This clonotype was observed a handful of times. The gene calls are TRBV7-7 and TRBJ1-5, with D possibly being TRBD1 (6 bases). CDR3 length: 13 residues. The V end lost 8 bases, the J end lost 7 bases, and 15 bases lay between the germline ends. Germline V gene data show CDR1 as SSHAT and CDR2 as FNYEAQ (reference sequence). In DNA, the CDR3 is TGTGCCAGCGGGCAGGGGCTGGGGCAGCCCCAGCATTTT. It translates to CASGQGLGQPQHF.

This clonotype was seen only a few times. CDR3 region: CASRTGTSGTYEQYF. As DNA, the CDR3 is TGCGCCAGCAGAACCGGGACTAGCGGTACCTACGAGCAGTACTTC. V usage is TRBV5-1 and J usage is TRBJ2-7; 11 nucleotides match TRBD2. Germline V gives CDR1 SGHRS, CDR2 YFSETQ. The CDR3 has 15 residues. After removal of 5 bases from V and 2 bases from J, the junction contained 6 bases not matched to a gene.

The rearrangement joins TRBV11-2 to TRBJ1-5, with D unclear. The CDR3 totals 15 residues. Trimming shortened V by 0 bases and J by 1 base, and 7 bases separated the two germline ends. Per the germline V gene, CDR1 is SGHAT and CDR2 is FQNNGV. The chain's CDR3 is CASSLDLLSNQPQHF. DNA of the CDR3: TGTGCCAGCAGCTTAGATCTGTTAAGCAATCAGCCCCAGCATTTT.

This clonotype was recorded a few times. This chain joins TRBV15 and TRBJ2-5; maybe TRBD1 (6 bases). The germline gives CDR1 LNHNV, CDR2 YYDKDF (reference sequence). CDR3 length: 12 residues. CDR3 protein: CATRGGQETQYF. Written as DNA, the CDR3 is TGTGCTACGAGAGGGGGCCAAGAGACCCAGTACTTC.

This clonotype turned up a few times. The CDR3 loop is CSAKGLYGVKETQYF. The DNA of the CDR3 is TGCAGCGCAAAAGGACTATATGGGGTAAAAGAGACCCAGTACTTC. The chain uses TRBV29-1 and TRBJ2-5; D perhaps matches TRBD2 (6 bases). Trimming stripped 7 bases from V and 3 bases from J, with 21 bases between. The CDR3 covers 15 residues. The germline V gene encodes CDR1 SQVTM and CDR2 ANQGSEA.

There are a few counts of this clonotype. CDR3 in DNA: TGCAGTGCTAGAGCCCCAGGCGGGGGTCTCGAGCAGTACTTC. Translated, it gives CSARAPGGGLEQYF. This chain uses TRBV20-1 with TRBJ2-7; 7 bases map to TRBD2. CDR1 is DFQATT, CDR2 SNEGSKA, per germline (reference sequence). This CDR3 is 14 amino acids long. V shed 1 base and J 6 bases; nucleotides not matched to a gene: 9.

This chain uses TRBV5-4 with TRBJ1-1; tentatively, D is TRBD1 (5 bases). Trimming removed 0 bases from V and 1 base from J, with 10 bases in between. The CDR3 runs 15 residues. The germline CDR1 and CDR2 sequences are SGHNT and YYREEE (reference sequence). In DNA, the CDR3 is TGTGCCAGCAGCTTGGGATCCACAGGGAACACTGAAGCTTTCTTT. This encodes CASSLGSTGNTEAFF.

This clonotype was seen a few times. The gene calls are TRBV7-2 and TRBJ2-5; TRBD2 matches at 10 bases. There are 18 residues in the CDR3. Germline-derived CDR1 and CDR2 are SGHTA and FQGNSA. V was clipped by 1 base and J by 2 bases; unmatched bases: 10. The CDR3 region has the DNA TGTGCCAGCAGCTTAGGCTTGCGGACTAGCGGAAATCAAGAGACCCAGTACTTC. Residues: CASSLGLRTSGNQETQYF.

The rearrangement joins TRBV6-5 to TRBJ2-3; D unclear. The V end lost 6 bases, the J end lost 5 bases, and 9 bases lay between the germline ends. CDR3 size: 12 residues. Germline CDR1 MNHEY, CDR2 SVGAGI. Here the CDR3 DNA reads TGTGCCAGCAGCTTATTCGGAGATACGCAGTATTTT. This sequence encodes CASSLFGDTQYF.

Many counts were recorded for this clonotype. V is TRBV5-1 and J is TRBJ2-3; D is unclear. Trimming stripped 4 bases from V and 2 bases from J, with 5 bases between. The CDR3 loop spans 12 amino acids. Looked up from germline, CDR1 is SGHRS and CDR2 is YFSETQ. In DNA form, the CDR3 reads TGCGCCAGCAGCCCCAACACAGATACGCAGTATTTT. It codes for CASSPNTDTQYF.

This clonotype was seen a handful of times. The rearrangement joins TRBV9 to TRBJ2-7, with D perhaps matching TRBD1 or TRBD2 (6 bases each). CDR3 length equals 14 residues. Trimming stripped 4 bases from V and 3 bases from J, with 14 bases between. Germline loops: CDR1 SGDLS, CDR2 YYNGEE. The CDR3 nucleotides read TGTGCCAGCAGCTTGGGGGGACACCTCTACGAGCAGTACTTC. This gives the protein CASSLGGHLYEQYF.

The chain links TRBV7-8 to TRBJ1-4, with 7 bases lining up with TRBD1. Germline V lookup: CDR1 SGHVS, CDR2 FQNEAQ. V trimming: 1 base; J trimming: 5 bases; junction bases outside the gene matches: 10. This CDR3 contains 17 residues. The CDR3 DNA sequence: TGTGCCAGCAGCTTAGAAAAGCGGGGGACAGAGAATGAAAAACTGTTTTTT. It is translated as CASSLEKRGTENEKLFF.

The chain carries TRBV4-1 and TRBJ1-3, with D unclear. The CDR3 runs to 17 residues. The germline V and J ends were trimmed by 0 bases and 0 bases, with 12 bases remaining between them. Germline CDR1 is MGHRA and CDR2 is YSYEKL. CDR3 coding DNA: TGCGCCAGCAGCCAAGAGTTATCGCCTTTCTCTGGAAACACCATATATTTT. Encoded protein: CASSQELSPFSGNTIYF.

This clonotype was seen a few times. The chain links TRBV20-1 to TRBJ2-3, with 11 bases identical to TRBD2. Per the germline V gene, CDR1 is DFQATT and CDR2 is SNEGSKA (reference sequence). The CDR3 is 17 residues long. The V and J ends lost 3 bases and 2 bases, in that order; junction bases with no gene match: 10. CDR3 nucleotides: TGCAGTGCTAGGGTTCTAGCGGGGGGATCAATCACAGATACGCAGTATTTT. It codes for CSARVLAGGSITDTQYF.

The chain links TRBV20-1 to TRBJ1-1; D unresolved. Germline V CDR1 and CDR2: DFQATT, SNEGSKA (reference sequence). This CDR3 is 11 amino acids long. Trimming shortened V by 5 bases and J by 6 bases, and 10 bases separated the two germline ends. The CDR3, as DNA: TGCAGTGCTGAGTCGATCGCTGAAGCTTTCTTT. It specifies CSAESIAEAFF.